This TCR beta chain was captured by sequencing in a study of OX40 agonist ivuxolimab in advanced cancers. About the full investigation: Ivuxolimab, which targeted the costimulatory receptor OX40 (CD134), was an agonistic, fully human IgG2 monoclonal antibody. The monotherapy dose-escalation portion (N of about 52 patients) of the phase I ivuxolimab trial is reported in the paper. In the dose-escalation cohort, 70% to 85% of patients were male, and the mean age was roughly 60 years with a range of roughly 20 to 79. Partial responses occurred in three dose-escalation patients, of whom one had hepatocellular carcinoma and two had cutaneous melanoma. Intravenous ivuxolimab was administered to patients every 2 weeks at six dose levels: 0.01, 0.1, 0.3, 1.5, 3 and 10 mg/kg. Patients were allowed to have had prior anti-PD-1, anti-PD-L1 or anti-CTLA-4 therapy, and about 40% of the dose-escalation patients had been treated with checkpoint inhibitors. Peripheral TCRbeta sequencing was intended to test whether TCR sequence diversity was altered and clonal T-cell expansion was caused by ivuxolimab. Of the approximately 50 dose-escalation patients, hepatocellular carcinoma was present in 19, melanoma in approximately 15, renal cell carcinoma in 9 and head and neck cancer in 9. Overall study outcomes, separate from this receptor: The antigen specificity of the peripheral T cells that underwent clonal expansion was not determined. At doses of 0.1 to 3.0 mg/kg, clonal expansion of both CD4+ and CD8+ T cells in blood was seen between baseline and week 6. Partial responders in the 0.1-3.0 mg/kg groups had among the lowest normalized peripheral clonal expansion, especially among CD8+ T cells. After ivuxolimab, CD8+ T cells had more expanded clones than CD4+ T cells on average. Low levels of normalized T-cell clonal expansion were also shown by some nonresponding patients.

The trial excluded patients who had a history of autoimmune disease or were on systemic immunosuppression. Peripheral blood for TCR sequencing was collected from all dose cohorts at baseline, on cycle 4 day 1, and on cycle 7 day 1. The samples were taken from a phase I, first-in-human, multicenter, open-label dose-escalation trial of ivuxolimab. Adults with locally advanced or metastatic head and neck squamous cell, hepatocellular, melanoma or renal cell carcinoma were enrolled in the trial. Before TCR sequencing, CD4+ T cells and CD8+ T cells from peripheral blood were sorted into separate populations. A note on this clone: No cognate antigen has been identified for it. Base qualities are missing; no much larger clone stands one base away.

From the cysteine up to the phenylalanine, the CDR3 has a length of 16 residues. Of all the DNA, just the CDR3 is kept, 48 bases in frame from base 1. CDR1 and CDR2 were assigned from the germline V gene (reference sequence) as MNHEY and SMNVEV. V lost 6 bases and J lost 4 bases, and the count of bases not matched to a germline gene is 12. To sequence the TCRbeta CDR3 region, genomic DNA was isolated from the sorted cells. The immunoSEQ Assay was used for sequencing of TCRbeta CDR3 regions. TCRdb took over this immuneACCESS table, retaining in-frame rearrangements with V and J assigned. Such tables are incomplete; in checked studies, under half of the missing clones stem from an unresolved V gene, and the remainder is unexplained. The sample records 35,000 to 45,000 clones, about 88% of which are singletons. The top ten clones comprise around 13% of the sample.

The receptor was derived from an adult with an advanced solid tumor such as melanoma, head and neck, liver or kidney cancer. Rearrangement joined TRBV27 to TRBJ2-1; TRBD2 aligns with 7 central bases. The material sequenced was CD4+ or CD8+ T cells sorted from blood, taken in a trial of the OX40 agonist ivuxolimab. The sequenced DNA: TGTGCCAGCAGCCCCATTTTGGCGGGAGCATACAATGAGCAGTTCTTC. Its protein is CASSPILAGAYNEQFF.